This TCR beta chain was profiled in a study of CD8+CD57+ T cells in acquired aplastic anemia. CDR1 is WSHSY, CDR2 SAAADI, per germline. The CDR3 has 16 residues. V shed 1 base, J shed 5 bases, and the junction held 3 bases outside the gene matches. Profiling of TCR beta VDJ combinations and CDR3 sequences used genomic DNA as template. TCRdb itself ran the reads through MiXCR, one entry per CDR3 protein. This sample yields over 35,000 distinct CDR3 sequences, of which approximately 67% are seen a single time; 20% to 30% belongs to the top ten. The chain joins TRBV10-2 to TRBJ1-6; 9 bases fit TRBD1. The specimen sequenced was sorted CD4+, CD8+, or CD8+CD57+ T cells (not recorded which) from PBMCs. This TCR was recovered from a human donor in good health, serving as a control. The CDR3 bases are TGCGCCAGCAGTGAGTGGGGGGACAGGGATAATTCACCCCTCCACTTT. It encodes CASSEWGDRDNSPLHF.